This T cell receptor beta chain stems from a study of blood T cell repertoires in COVID-19 (dated by TCRdb to 2020 to 2022). Study-wide context: Samples covering the acute and convalescent phases of COVID-19 were provided by collaborators in the United States, Italy and Spain. The samples were drawn from the first 160 participants of the ongoing ImmuneRACE study and from 1,254 subjects provided by 6 global collaborators. The dataset comprised deeply sampled blood TCRbeta repertoires from subjects exposed to, actively infected with, or recovered from COVID-19. A de-identified subject ID, COVID-19 status, age in years and sex were almost always included in the sample metadata. The material from the prospective study consisted of cDNA or gDNA derived from T cells, B-cell-depleted T cells, or PBMCs. Where HLA class I and class II types were available, the types were taken from metadata supplied by the sample provider, not from assay-based typing. The repertoires were made available in a free public database intended to serve as a resource for research on the immune response to SARS-CoV-2. Results the study describes overall, beyond this receptor: The quantity of clinical and demographic metadata differed by source and by participant and was supplied without curation.

TCRbeta CDR3 regions were amplified from genomic DNA using the immunoSEQ Assay, a bias-controlled multiplex PCR. The original methods were these. Nucleated cell counts per sample were estimated from amplification of reference gene primers within the assay. Sequence reads were collapsed and filtered to measure the absolute abundance of every unique TCRbeta CDR3 rearrangement. Productive Simpson clonality was computed per sample as the square root of Simpson's diversity index over productive rearrangements. Drawn from immuneACCESS, this table holds only the in-frame rearrangements with V and J called that TCRdb kept. Clones are partly lost; checked studies trace under half to an unresolved V gene and leave the rest unexplained. For V, J and clone size, that table is used; D and trimming come from the DNA. The sample includes 29,000 or so clones, with 70% to 90% observed a single time. Roughly 9.6% of the sample rests with the top ten.

The junction carries 10 bases between V and J, which are trimmed by 4 bases and 3 bases respectively. The CDR3 covers 13 residues, taking in both the cysteine and the phenylalanine. Of all the DNA, just the CDR3 is kept, 39 bases in frame from base 1. The germline V gene sets CDR1 to SGHDN and CDR2 to FVKESK. The count of this clone is one. Its binding antigen is unknown. Base qualities are not provided; no much larger clone lies one nucleotide away. Whole blood was collected in K2EDTA tubes by collaborating institutions according to the institutions' own protocols. For TCRbeta analysis, collaborators shipped samples in one of three forms: frozen whole blood, isolated PBMCs, or DNA extracted from either of those sample types.

Recombination connected TRBV14 to TRBJ2-7; the D region possibly corresponds to TRBD1 (5 bases align). The TCR comes from a human donor in a cohort sampled during active COVID-19. Sequencing was carried out using peripheral blood. The sequenced DNA: TGTGCCAGCAGCCTCGAAAGGGGCTACGAGCAGTACTTC. Its protein reads: CASSLERGYEQYF.